This record concerns one T cell receptor (beta chain) sequence. The antigen remains unidentified. TCRdb's copy holds only in-frame clones and misses some; the assay was immunoSEQ multiplex PCR. The profile shows approximately 23,000 clones, around nine tenths of them singletons. The data stem from a study of PD-1 blockade in classical Hodgkin lymphoma. The length of the CDR3 is 14 residues. V shed 3 bases and J shed 3 bases, with 9 bases lying between them. Germline lookup yields CDR1 ENHRY and CDR2 SYGVKD. General study findings and limits: The study reported lower baseline TCR diversity in newly diagnosed patients than in healthy donors.

Indicated time point: newly diagnosed, previously untreated cHL patient sample. Magnetic negative selection of thawed PBMCs was the method by which CD4+ T cells were purified. This receptor was identified in a human donor with classical Hodgkin lymphoma. Sequences were obtained from CD4+ T cells from blood. The rearrangement links TRBV10-3 to TRBJ1-3; tentative D call: TRBD1 (6 bases). The CDR3 DNA reads TGTGCCATCAGTGAAACCAGGGGTGGAAACACCATATATTTT. As protein: CAISETRGGNTIYF.